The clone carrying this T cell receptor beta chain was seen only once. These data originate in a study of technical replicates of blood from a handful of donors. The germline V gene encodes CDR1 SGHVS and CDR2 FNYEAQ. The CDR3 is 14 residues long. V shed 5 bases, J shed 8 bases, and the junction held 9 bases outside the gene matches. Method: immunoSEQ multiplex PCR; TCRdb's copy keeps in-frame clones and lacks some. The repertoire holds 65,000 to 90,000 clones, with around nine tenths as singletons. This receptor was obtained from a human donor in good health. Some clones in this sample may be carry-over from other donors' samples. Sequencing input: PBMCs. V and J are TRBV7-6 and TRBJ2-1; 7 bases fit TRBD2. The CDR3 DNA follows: TGTGCCAGCAGCCTCTACCGGGGGGAGGATGAGCAGTTCTTC. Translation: CASSLYRGEDEQFF.